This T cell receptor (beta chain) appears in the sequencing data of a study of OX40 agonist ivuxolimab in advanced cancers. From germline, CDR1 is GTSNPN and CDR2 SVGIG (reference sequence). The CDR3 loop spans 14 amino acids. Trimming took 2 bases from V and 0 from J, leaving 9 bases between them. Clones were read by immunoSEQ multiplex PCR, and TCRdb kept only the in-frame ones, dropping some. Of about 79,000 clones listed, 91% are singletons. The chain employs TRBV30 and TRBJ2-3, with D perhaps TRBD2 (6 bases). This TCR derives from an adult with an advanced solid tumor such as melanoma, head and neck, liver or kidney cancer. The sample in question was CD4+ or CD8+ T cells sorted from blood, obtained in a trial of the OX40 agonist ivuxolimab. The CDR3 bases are TGTGCCTGGAGTACTAGCCCTAGCACAGATACGCAGTATTTT. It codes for CAWSTSPSTDTQYF.